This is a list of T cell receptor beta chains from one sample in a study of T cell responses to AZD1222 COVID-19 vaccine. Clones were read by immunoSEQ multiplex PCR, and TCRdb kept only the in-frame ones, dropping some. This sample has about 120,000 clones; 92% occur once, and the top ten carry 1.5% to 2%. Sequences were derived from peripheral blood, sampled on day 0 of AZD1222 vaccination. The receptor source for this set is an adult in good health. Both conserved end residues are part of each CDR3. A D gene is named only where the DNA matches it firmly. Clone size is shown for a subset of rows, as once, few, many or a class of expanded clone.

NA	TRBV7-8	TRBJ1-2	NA	CASSLQGGGYTF	TGTGCCAGCAGCTTACAGGGAGGCGGCTACACCTTC
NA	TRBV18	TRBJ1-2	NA	CASSPPGRTVVYGYTF	TGTGCCAGCTCACCACCGGGCAGAACAGTTGTGTATGGCTACACCTTC
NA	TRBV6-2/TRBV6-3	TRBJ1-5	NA	CASSYAMEQPQHF	TGTGCCAGCAGTTACGCTATGGAACAGCCCCAGCATTTT
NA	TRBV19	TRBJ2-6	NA	CASSSERGASGANVLTF	TGTGCCAGTAGTTCCGAGCGCGGGGCCTCTGGGGCCAACGTCCTGACTTTC
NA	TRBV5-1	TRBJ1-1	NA	CASSLGRGTRFSGDTEAFF	TGCGCCAGCAGCTTGGGCAGGGGTACGCGTTTTTCTGGTGACACTGAAGCTTTCTTT
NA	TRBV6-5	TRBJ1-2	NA	CASSYEGVGGYTF	TGTGCCAGCAGTTACGAAGGGGTAGGTGGCTACACCTTC
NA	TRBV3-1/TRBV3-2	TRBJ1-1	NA	CASSQGYEAFF	TGTGCCAGCAGCCAGGGGTATGAAGCTTTCTTT
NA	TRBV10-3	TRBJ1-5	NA	CAISAETANQPQHF	TGTGCCATCAGCGCCGAGACAGCCAATCAGCCCCAGCATTTT
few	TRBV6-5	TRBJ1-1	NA	CASTPPENTEAFF	TGTGCCAGCACCCCGCCAGAGAACACTGAAGCTTTCTTT
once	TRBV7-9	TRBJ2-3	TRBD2	CASSPRGTSGGLDTQYF	TGTGCCAGCAGCCCCCGTGGGACTAGCGGGGGCCTGGATACGCAGTATTTT
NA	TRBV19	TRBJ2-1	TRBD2	CASSIESTSGRVGAYNEQFF	TGTGCCAGTAGTATAGAATCGACTAGCGGGAGGGTGGGGGCCTACAATGAGCAGTTCTTC
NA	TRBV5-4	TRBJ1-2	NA	CASSLLQGREYGYTF	TGTGCCAGCAGCTTGTTACAGGGCCGAGAGTATGGCTACACCTTC
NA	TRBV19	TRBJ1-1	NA	CASSATNTEAFF	TGTGCCAGTAGTGCGACGAACACTGAAGCTTTCTTT
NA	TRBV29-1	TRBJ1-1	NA	CSVSDSLYEAFF	TGCAGCGTGTCTGACAGTCTCTATGAAGCTTTCTTT
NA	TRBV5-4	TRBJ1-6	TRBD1	CASSIQDREDSPLHF	TGTGCCAGCAGCATCCAGGACAGGGAGGATTCACCCCTCCACTTT
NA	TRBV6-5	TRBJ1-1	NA	CASSSTGNTEAFF	TGTGCCAGCAGTTCCACAGGGAACACTGAAGCTTTCTTT
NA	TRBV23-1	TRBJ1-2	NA	CASGWGPYGYTF	TGCGCCAGTGGATGGGGGCCCTATGGCTACACCTTC
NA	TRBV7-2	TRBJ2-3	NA	CASSSQTGFTDTQYF	TGTGCCAGCAGCTCCCAGACAGGTTTCACAGATACGCAGTATTTT
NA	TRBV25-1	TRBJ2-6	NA	CASSESPGVTGANVLTF	TGTGCCAGCAGTGAATCCCCAGGGGTGACTGGGGCCAACGTCCTGACTTTC
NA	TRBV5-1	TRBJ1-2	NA	CASSLESYGYTF	TGCGCCAGCAGCTTAGAGAGCTATGGCTACACCTTC
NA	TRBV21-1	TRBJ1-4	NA	CASSKALGPEIGLFF	TGTGCCAGCAGCAAAGCGCTGGGGCCCGAAATCGGACTGTTTTTT
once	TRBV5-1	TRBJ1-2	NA	CASRRDEANYGYTF	TGCGCCAGCAGAAGGGACGAAGCTAACTATGGCTACACCTTC
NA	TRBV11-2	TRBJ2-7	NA	CASSFPAGSYEQYF	TGTGCCAGCAGCTTCCCGGCGGGGTCCTACGAGCAGTACTTC